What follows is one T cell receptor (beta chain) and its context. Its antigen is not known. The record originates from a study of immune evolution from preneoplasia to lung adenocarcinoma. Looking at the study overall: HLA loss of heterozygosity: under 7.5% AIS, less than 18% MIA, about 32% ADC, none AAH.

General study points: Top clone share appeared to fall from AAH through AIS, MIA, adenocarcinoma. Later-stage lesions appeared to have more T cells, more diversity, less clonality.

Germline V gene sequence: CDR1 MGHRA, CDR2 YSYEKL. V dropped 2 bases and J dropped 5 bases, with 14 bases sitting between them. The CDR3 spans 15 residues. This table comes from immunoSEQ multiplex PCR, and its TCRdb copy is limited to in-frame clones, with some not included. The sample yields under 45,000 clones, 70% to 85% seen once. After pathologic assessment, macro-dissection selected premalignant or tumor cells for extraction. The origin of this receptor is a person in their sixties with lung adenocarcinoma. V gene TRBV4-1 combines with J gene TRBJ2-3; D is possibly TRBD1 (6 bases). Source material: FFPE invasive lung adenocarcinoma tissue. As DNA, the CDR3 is TGCGCCAGCAGCCAACAGGGGCAGATGGGAGATACGCAGTATTTT. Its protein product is CASSQQGQMGDTQYF.